Listed below are T cell receptor beta chains from one sample, sequenced in a study of blood T cell dynamics during melanoma immunotherapy. Measured with immunoSEQ multiplex PCR; TCRdb has only the in-frame clones, and not every one. The repertoire includes approximately 13,000 clones, approximately 90% of them detected once, and around 0.19% sits in the top ten. The sequencing used effector memory CD8+ T cells from blood, collected from a patient treated with checkpoint blockade. The receptor source for this set is a human donor with melanoma. The CDR3 runs from the conserved cysteine through the conserved F or W. D genes are given only for firm matches. A clone size is listed for some rows: how often the clone was seen (once, few, many), or a class if it is expanded.

D gene,clone size,V gene,J gene,CDR3 DNA,CDR3 protein
.,once,TRBV5-6,TRBJ2-2,TGTGCCAGCACCTCGGGGGCCGAGGGCTTCACCGGGGAGCTGTTTTTT,CASTSGAEGFTGELFF
.,.,TRBV9,TRBJ2-3,TGTGCCAGCAGCCCAAGGGACTCTGGCACAGATACGCAGTATTTT,CASSPRDSGTDTQYF
TRBD1,once,TRBV11-2,TRBJ2-5,TGTGCCAGCAGCTCCGGACAGGGCTCCCCAGGGGCCCAGTACTTC,CASSSGQGSPGAQYF
.,.,TRBV9,TRBJ2-1,TGTGCCAGCAGCGCGGGACTCCTCTACAATGAGCAGTTCTTC,CASSAGLLYNEQFF
TRBD2,.,TRBV7-9,TRBJ2-5,TGTGCCAGCAGCCCTGGACTAGCGGGAGGTCCCCTCCAAGAGACCCAGTACTTC,CASSPGLAGGPLQETQYF
.,.,TRBV5-1,TRBJ1-1,TGCGCCAGCAGTGCAGGGAACACTGAAGCTTTCTTT,CASSAGNTEAFF
TRBD1,.,TRBV19,TRBJ1-2,TGTGCCAGTAGTACACAGACAGGGGGAGACTATGGCTACACCTTC,CASSTQTGGDYGYTF
.,.,TRBV19,TRBJ2-1,TGTGCCAGTAGTTGGGGCCAGGGGAGGACTGAGCAGTTCTTC,CASSWGQGRTEQFF
TRBD1,.,TRBV11-3,TRBJ2-2,TGTGCCAGCAGCGGCCGGACAGGGAACACCGGGGAGCTGTTTTTT,CASSGRTGNTGELFF
.,once,TRBV14,TRBJ2-7,TGTGCCAGCAGCCATTGGGGAGGAAGGGAGCAGTACTTC,CASSHWGGREQYF
.,.,TRBV9,TRBJ1-4,TGTGCCAGCAGCGTATCAGGGGTTAATGAAAAACTGTTTTTT,CASSVSGVNEKLFF
.,.,TRBV4-1,TRBJ1-2,TGCGCCAGCAGCCGGGCCCAGGAGACCTATGGCTACACCTTC,CASSRAQETYGYTF
.,once,TRBV7-9,TRBJ1-1,TGTGCCAGCAGCCCGCCTGACGGGAACACTGAAGCTTTCTTT,CASSPPDGNTEAFF
TRBD1,.,TRBV28,TRBJ2-1,TGTGCCAGCAGTTTTAGGGGGCCTTCCTACAATGAGCAGTTCTTC,CASSFRGPSYNEQFF
.,.,TRBV27,TRBJ1-5,TGTGCCAGCAGTTTCGGTCAGCCCCAGCATTTT,CASSFGQPQHF
.,.,TRBV19,TRBJ1-2,TGTGCCAGTAGTTTACTGACAGGTTACGGCTATGGCTACACCTTC,CASSLLTGYGYGYTF
.,.,TRBV25-1,TRBJ2-2,TGTGCCAGCAGTGTGAGGGACGTAGTGGACACCGGGGAGCTGTTTTTT,CASSVRDVVDTGELFF
.,.,TRBV7-9,TRBJ2-7,TGTGCCAGCGGAGGGGGCACCATGGCTACCGAGCAGTACTTC,CASGGGTMATEQYF
.,.,TRBV7-9,TRBJ1-5,TGTGCCAGCAGCAAACAGGGACAGCCCCAGCATTTT,CASSKQGQPQHF
TRBD2,once,TRBV27,TRBJ2-1,TGTGCCAGCAGTTTATTGGGGACTAGCGGTTACAATGAGCAGTTCTTC,CASSLLGTSGYNEQFF
.,.,TRBV27,TRBJ1-2,TGTGCCAGCATGGGGGGCAACGACTATGGCTACACCTTC,CASMGGNDYGYTF